A selection of T cell receptor beta chains follows, all from one sample in a study of blood T cell repertoires in COVID-19. The protocol was immunoSEQ multiplex PCR, while the TCRdb copy is restricted to in-frame clones and leaves out a portion. The sample lists about 220,000 clones, 70% to 85% seen once, with around 9.5% in the top ten. Sequencing input: peripheral blood. The origin of the receptors is a man aged 45-65 years with active or convalescent COVID-19. Both conserved end residues are part of each CDR3. A D gene is named only where the DNA matches it firmly. Where a row states a size, it is once, few, many or the class of an expanded clone; other rows omit it.

D gene	clone size	V gene	J gene	CDR3 DNA	CDR3 protein
TRBD1	-	TRBV28	TRBJ1-6	TGTGCCAGCAGTTCCGGGACAGACAGGGTTAATTCACCCCTCCACTTT	CASSSGTDRVNSPLHF
-	few	TRBV4-2	TRBJ2-5	TGTGCCAGCAGCCGAGAGCTGCGGATGGGCCCGGGATCGGGAGAGACCCAGTACTTC	CASSRELRMGPGSGETQYF
TRBD1	once	TRBV5-1	TRBJ1-3	TGCGCCAGCAGCTCTAGGGGGCCTGGAAACACCATATATTTT	CASSSRGPGNTIYF
TRBD2	-	TRBV20-1	TRBJ2-1	TGCAGTGCTAGTGAGAATCCGGGACTAGCGGGAGGAACCTACAATGAGCAGTTCTTC	CSASENPGLAGGTYNEQFF
-	once	TRBV9	TRBJ2-1	TGTGCCAGCAGCGTAGCGGGACACGCTAACTACAATGAGCAGTTCTTC	CASSVAGHANYNEQFF
-	-	TRBV28	TRBJ1-1	TGTGCCAGCAGTTTGAATCCAGGGTTAACTGAAGCTTTCTTT	CASSLNPGLTEAFF
TRBD1	-	TRBV5-6	TRBJ1-4	TGTGCCAGCAGCCGACAGGGGACTACAACTAATGAAAAACTGTTTTTT	CASSRQGTTTNEKLFF
-	-	TRBV5-5	TRBJ2-1	TGTGCCAGCAGCTGGGCCCCGAATGAGCAGTTCTTC	CASSWAPNEQFF
TRBD2	-	TRBV11-2	TRBJ2-5	TGTGCCAGCAGCTTAAGCGGGGACCAGTACTTC	CASSLSGDQYF
TRBD2	once	TRBV13	TRBJ2-1	TGTGCCAGCAGCTCGCAACTAGCGGGGGCTTACAATGAGCAGTTCTTC	CASSSQLAGAYNEQFF
TRBD1	-	TRBV6-8	TRBJ1-1	TGTGCCAGCAGCCTCCCTGGACAGGGCGCCACTGAAGCTTTCTTT	CASSLPGQGATEAFF
TRBD2	-	TRBV24-1	TRBJ2-7	TGTGCCACCAGTGAGAGGGGAGGGAATCCCTACGAGCAGTACTTC	CATSERGGNPYEQYF
TRBD2	-	TRBV4-2	TRBJ2-1	TGTGCCAGCAGCCGACCACTAGCGGGAGCGAACAATGAGCAGTTCTTC	CASSRPLAGANNEQFF
TRBD2	-	TRBV2	TRBJ2-1	TGTGCCAGCAGGCCCCTAGCGGGGGGGCACAATGAGCAGTTCTTC	CASRPLAGGHNEQFF
-	-	TRBV7-8	TRBJ2-7	TGTGCCAGCAGCTTTAGGTCGGGAACCGGGTACGAGCAGTACTTC	CASSFRSGTGYEQYF
-	once	TRBV6-6	TRBJ1-5	TGTGCCAGCAGTAGGACAGATAGCAATCAGCCCCAGCATTTT	CASSRTDSNQPQHF
-	-	TRBV28	TRBJ2-3	TGTGCCAGCAGTCAACCTACAGGTGTGATAACGCAGTATTTT	CASSQPTGVITQYF
-	-	TRBV18	TRBJ2-1	TGTGCCAGCTCACTTCAGCTAGTCAATGAGCAGTTCTTC	CASSLQLVNEQFF
-	-	TRBV7-9	TRBJ1-4	TGTGCCAGCAGCTCGATCGCAGGGGATGAAAAACTGTTTTTT	CASSSIAGDEKLFF
TRBD1	-	TRBV7-8	TRBJ2-2	TGTGCCAGCAGCTCCCAGGGGGACGGGGAGCTGTTTTTT	CASSSQGDGELFF
-	-	TRBV12-3/TRBV12-4	TRBJ2-7	TGTGCCAGCAGCCGGGGTGGCGAGCAGTACTTC	CASSRGGEQYF
TRBD1	-	TRBV4-1	TRBJ1-2	TGCGCCAGCAGCCTGCCCCCCGGACAGGGGAACTATGGCTACACCTTC	CASSLPPGQGNYGYTF
-	once	TRBV3-1/TRBV3-2	TRBJ2-6	TGTGCCAGCAGGGCTAGCTCCGGGGCCAACGTCCTGACTTTC	CASRASSGANVLTF
TRBD1	-	TRBV5-1	TRBJ1-2	TGCGCCAGCAGCTTGGAGGGACAGGGCAGTGGCTACACCTTC	CASSLEGQGSGYTF
TRBD1	-	TRBV2	TRBJ1-2	TGTGCCAGCAGTTTTACAGGGGGCGACTATGGCTACACCTTC	CASSFTGGDYGYTF
-	once	TRBV11-2	TRBJ2-1	TGTGCCAGCAGCTTGTCGGTGCCAAATGAGCAGTTCTTC	CASSLSVPNEQFF
-	-	TRBV3-1/TRBV3-2	TRBJ1-1	TGTGCCAGCAGCCAAGGCGGACAGTACACTGAAGCTTTCTTT	CASSQGGQYTEAFF
TRBD2	-	TRBV28	TRBJ2-3	TGTGCCAGCAGTTTTTTCCGGGGAGGGCGCACAGATACGCAGTATTTT	CASSFFRGGRTDTQYF
TRBD2	-	TRBV10-3	TRBJ2-5	TGTGCTTCTTGGTACGGGGGAGGGGAAGAGACCCAGTACTTC	CASWYGGGEETQYF
-	few	TRBV24-1	TRBJ1-1	TGTGCCACCAGTGATTGGGGAGGTGAAGCTTTCTTT	CATSDWGGEAFF
-	-	TRBV10-3	TRBJ1-1	TGTGCCATCAGTGATGGAAGCGGAACGAACACTGAAGCTTTCTTT	CAISDGSGTNTEAFF
TRBD2	-	TRBV30	TRBJ2-7	TGTGCCTGGAACAGGGGACTAGCGGTCTCCTACGAGCAGTACTTC	CAWNRGLAVSYEQYF
TRBD1	-	TRBV3-1/TRBV3-2	TRBJ1-4	TGTGCCAGCAGCCGGGGGACAGCAACTAATGAAAAACTGTTTTTT	CASSRGTATNEKLFF
TRBD1	-	TRBV7-9	TRBJ1-2	TGTGCCAGCAGCCCCCCGGGGACAGGGTTGGGCTACACCTTC	CASSPPGTGLGYTF
-	once	TRBV11-1	TRBJ2-7	TGTGCCAGCAGCTTCTACGGGAGCTCCTACGAGCAGTACTTC	CASSFYGSSYEQYF
TRBD1	-	TRBV6-2/TRBV6-3	TRBJ1-6	TGTGCCAGCAGTTACTTCGGACAGGGAGATTCACCCCTCCACTTT	CASSYFGQGDSPLHF
TRBD1	-	TRBV5-1	TRBJ1-6	TGCGCCAGCAGCTTGACAGGGGCGACCTCCTATAATTCACCCCTCCACTTT	CASSLTGATSYNSPLHF
TRBD1	-	TRBV6-2/TRBV6-3	TRBJ2-1	TGTGCCAGCAGTTGGGACGGGACAGGGACGTACAATGAGCAGTTCTTC	CASSWDGTGTYNEQFF
-	few	TRBV6-5	TRBJ1-3	TGTGCCAGCAGTTCGACAGTACCCTCTGGAAACACCATATATTTT	CASSSTVPSGNTIYF
-	-	TRBV2	TRBJ2-7	TGTGCCAGCAGTGAATGGCTGGGAGGGGGGGACTACGAGCAGTACTTC	CASSEWLGGGDYEQYF
-	-	TRBV30	TRBJ1-3	TGTGCCTGGAGGCAGTTCTCTGGAAACACCATATATTTT	CAWRQFSGNTIYF
-	-	TRBV2	TRBJ1-2	TGTGCCAGCAGTGAAGCAGGGGGTAACTATGGCTACACCTTC	CASSEAGGNYGYTF
-	-	TRBV6-5	TRBJ2-2	TGTGCCAGCAGTTACTCGATACAGCTTCTGACCGGGGAGCTGTTTTTT	CASSYSIQLLTGELFF
-	once	TRBV19	TRBJ2-6	TGTGCCAGTATTCCCGTGGCAGGGGCGTTACCATTCTCTGGGGCCAACGTCCTGATTTTC	CASIPVAGALPFSGANVLIF